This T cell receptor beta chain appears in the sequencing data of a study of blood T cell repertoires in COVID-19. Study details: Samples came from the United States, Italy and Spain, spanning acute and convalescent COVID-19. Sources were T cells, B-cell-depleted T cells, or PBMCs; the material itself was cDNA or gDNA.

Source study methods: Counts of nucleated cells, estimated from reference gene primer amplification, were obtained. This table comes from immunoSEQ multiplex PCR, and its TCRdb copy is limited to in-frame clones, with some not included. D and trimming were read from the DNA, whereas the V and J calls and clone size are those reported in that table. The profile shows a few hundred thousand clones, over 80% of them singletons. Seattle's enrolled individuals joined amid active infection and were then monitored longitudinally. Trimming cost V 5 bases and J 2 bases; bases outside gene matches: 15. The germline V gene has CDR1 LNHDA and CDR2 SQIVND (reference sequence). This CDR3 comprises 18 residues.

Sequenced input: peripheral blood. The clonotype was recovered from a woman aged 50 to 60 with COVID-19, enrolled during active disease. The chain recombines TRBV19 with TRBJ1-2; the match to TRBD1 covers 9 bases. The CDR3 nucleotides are TGTGCCAGTAGTGATAGGGACAGGGTAAGAACACCCAACTATGGCTACACCTTC. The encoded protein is CASSDRDRVRTPNYGYTF. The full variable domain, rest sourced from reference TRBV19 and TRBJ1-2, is DGGITQSPKYLFRKEGQNVTLSCEQNLNHDAMYWYRQDPGQGLRLIYYSQIVNDFQKGDIAEGYSVSREKKESFPLTVTSAQKNPTAFYLCASSDRDRVRTPNYGYTFGSGTRLTVV.